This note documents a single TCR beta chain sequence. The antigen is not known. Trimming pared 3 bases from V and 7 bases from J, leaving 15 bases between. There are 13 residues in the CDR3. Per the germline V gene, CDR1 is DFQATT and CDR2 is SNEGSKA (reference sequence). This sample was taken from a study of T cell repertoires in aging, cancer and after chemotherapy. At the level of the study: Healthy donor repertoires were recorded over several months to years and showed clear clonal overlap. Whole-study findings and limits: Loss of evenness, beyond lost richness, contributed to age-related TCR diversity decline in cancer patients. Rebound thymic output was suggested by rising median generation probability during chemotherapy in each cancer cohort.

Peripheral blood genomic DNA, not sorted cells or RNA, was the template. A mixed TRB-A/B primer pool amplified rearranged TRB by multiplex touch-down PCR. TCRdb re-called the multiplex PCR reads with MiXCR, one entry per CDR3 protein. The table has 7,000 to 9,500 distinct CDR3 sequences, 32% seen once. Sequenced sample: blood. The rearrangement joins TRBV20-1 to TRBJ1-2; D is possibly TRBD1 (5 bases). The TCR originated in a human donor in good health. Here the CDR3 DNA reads TGCAGTGCTAGCGGCCGGCAGGGTTTTGGCTACACCTTC. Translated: CSASGRQGFGYTF.